The 15 T cell receptor beta chains given below trace back to one sample, sequenced in a study of blood T cell repertoires in COVID-19 (TCRdb year 2020). Library generation was performed with the immunoSEQ multiplex PCR assay. TCRdb stores this immuneACCESS table with in-frame sequences only. Part of the clones is absent; in the studies checked, under half of the shortfall reflects unresolved V genes, and no reason is known for the rest. Counted in this sample were 250,000 to 350,000 clones; around 87% of them appeared once. Clones ranked in the top ten supply about 1.7% of the sample. Source material: PBMCs or T cells enriched from blood (not recorded which). Every receptor here comes from a woman younger than 35 with acute COVID-19.

V is TRBV7-9 and J is TRBJ2-5; D not certain. CDR3 size: 12 residues. The germline gives CDR1 SEHNR, CDR2 FQNEAQ (reference sequence). Trimming removed 5 bases from V and 7 bases from J, with 11 bases in between. The CDR3 protein is CASSIGPGTQYF. The CDR3 DNA is TGTGCCAGCAGCATAGGGCCAGGGACCCAGTACTTC.

V and J are TRBV6-6 and TRBJ2-1, with 10 bases matching TRBD2. Germline V gene sequence: CDR1 MNHNY, CDR2 SVGAGI (reference sequence). The CDR3 contains 14 residues. The CDR3 sequence is CASQAGGHTNEQFF. The CDR3 DNA follows: TGTGCTTCCCAAGCGGGAGGGCATACCAATGAGCAGTTCTTC.

The V and J genes are TRBV18 and TRBJ2-1, with D perhaps matching TRBD1 (6 bases). Germline values: CDR1 KGHSH, CDR2 LQKENI. The germline V and J ends were trimmed by 8 bases and 0 bases, with 14 bases remaining between them. The CDR3 is 15 amino acids. The CDR3 bases are TGTGCCAGCACGCGGACAGAAAGCTCCTACAATGAGCAGTTCTTC. It translates to CASTRTESSYNEQFF.

This sequence joins TRBV7-9 and TRBJ1-1; 10 bases are shared with TRBD1. The CDR3 totals 13 residues. V was pared by 8 bases and J by 3 bases, with 3 bases of the junction left unmatched. In germline, CDR1 is SEHNR, CDR2 FQNEAQ (reference sequence). The CDR3 loop reads CASSGQGDTEAFF. In DNA form, the CDR3 reads TGTGCCAGCTCCGGACAGGGGGACACTGAAGCTTTCTTT.

This chain uses TRBV28 with TRBJ2-1; 9 bases map to TRBD2. There are 17 residues in the CDR3. J gave up 4 bases and V 0 bases, and 7 bases lay outside the gene matches. Germline CDR1 MDHEN, CDR2 SYDVKM. Written as DNA, the CDR3 is TGTGCCAGCAGTTTATGGACCGAACTAGCGGGTTACAATGAGCAGTTCTTC. It encodes CASSLWTELAGYNEQFF.

This clone has more than one count but fewer than ten. V and J are TRBV10-2 and TRBJ1-1, with a possible D match to TRBD1 (5 bases). Between the trimmed V and J ends, which lost 3 bases and 5 bases, there was a span of 19 bases. The CDR3 runs to 16 residues. CDR1 is WSHSY, CDR2 SAAADI, per germline. The CDR3 is CASSDHPGGARTEAFF. The DNA of the CDR3 is TGCGCCAGCAGTGACCATCCGGGAGGGGCCAGAACTGAAGCTTTCTTT.

The chain combines TRBV5-1 with TRBJ2-7; 15 bases line up with TRBD2. Unmatched junction bases numbered 7, after V lost 4 bases and J lost 11 bases. CDR1 and CDR2 (germline): SGHRS, YFSETQ. The CDR3 covers 14 residues. CDR3 sequence: CASSPEGTSGRKYF. Written as DNA, the CDR3 is TGCGCCAGCAGCCCCGAGGGGACTAGCGGGAGGAAGTACTTC.

The V call is TRBV4-3, the J call TRBJ1-1; tentatively, D is TRBD1 (5 bases). V dropped 0 bases and J dropped 5 bases, with 10 bases sitting between them. Germline V CDR1 and CDR2: LGHNA, YSLEER. The CDR3 loop spans 14 amino acids. The CDR3 here is CASSQDPGDTEAFF. The CDR3 region has the DNA TGCGCCAGCAGCCAAGATCCGGGGGATACTGAAGCTTTCTTT.

DNA for the CDR3: TGCAGTGCTAGTGAATTCGGGGGGCGGATTTGGTACGAGCAGTACTTC. It translates to CSASEFGGRIWYEQYF. The chain combines TRBV20-1 with TRBJ2-7, with D perhaps TRBD2 (7 bases). The germline V gene has CDR1 DFQATT and CDR2 SNEGSKA (reference sequence). The CDR3 extends over 16 amino acids. Trimming cost V 3 bases and J 4 bases, with 22 bases left between them.

The CDR3 here is CASRLAGTSGRRAAGELFF. The CDR3 DNA follows: TGTGCAAGTCGCTTAGCCGGGACTAGCGGGAGAAGGGCCGCCGGGGAGCTGTTTTTT. The V call is TRBV12-2, the J call TRBJ2-2; TRBD2, the D gene given by the table, was not confirmed from the DNA. TRBV12-2 is a documented pseudogene. The CDR3 covers 19 residues.

The table lists this clone with a few counts. The chain employs TRBV7-9 and TRBJ2-1; TRBD1 agrees at 9 bases. In germline, CDR1 is SEHNR, CDR2 FQNEAQ (reference sequence). The CDR3 has 19 amino acids. V lost 5 bases, J lost 5 bases, and 19 bases stayed unmatched. The CDR3 spells CASSTTLELGQGLDNEQFF. The CDR3 DNA follows: TGTGCCAGCAGCACCACGTTAGAACTTGGACAGGGGTTAGACAATGAGCAGTTCTTC. The entire variable domain, with the rest obtained from reference TRBV7-9 and TRBJ2-1, is as follows: DTGVSQNPRHKITKRGQNVTFRCDPISEHNRLYWYRQTLGQGPEFLTYFQNEAQLEKSRLLSDRFSAERPKGSFSTLEIQRTEQGDSAMYLCASSTTLELGQGLDNEQFFGPGTRLTVL.

The rearrangement links TRBV18 to TRBJ2-1; TRBD2 might be the D (6 bases). V was trimmed by 3 bases and J by 3 bases, leaving 9 bases between them. The germline CDR1 and CDR2 sequences are KGHSH and LQKENI. This CDR3 has 14 residues. The CDR3 spells CASSPGGFYNEQFF. The CDR3, as DNA: TGTGCCAGCTCACCGGGGGGTTTCTACAATGAGCAGTTCTTC.

V gene TRBV4-3 combines with J gene TRBJ2-7; 8 nucleotides align to TRBD1. V was pared by 8 bases and J by 1 base, with 10 bases of the junction left unmatched. The length of the CDR3 is 15 residues. Germline V CDR1 and CDR2: LGHNA, YSLEER. CDR3 in amino acids: CASSQGAGISYEQYF. In DNA, the CDR3 is TGCGCCAGCTCTCAGGGGGCAGGGATTTCCTACGAGCAGTACTTC.

The chain has TRBV10-1 and TRBJ1-4; the match to TRBD1 covers 8 bases. Trimming cost V 5 bases and J 8 bases; bases outside gene matches: 7. Per germline, CDR1 WNHNN and CDR2 SYGVQD (reference sequence). The CDR3 has 14 amino acids. The CDR3 nucleotides are TGCGCCAGCAGTCCAGGGGGCAAAAAGGAAAAACTGTTTTTT. It codes for CASSPGGKKEKLFF.

The CDR3 DNA follows: TGTGCCAGCAGCGTAGCCAGCGGGAGAATCTACAATGAGCAGTTCTTC. Protein sequence: CASSVASGRIYNEQFF. The rearrangement joins TRBV9 to TRBJ2-1; TRBD2 matches 8 bases. The CDR3 totals 16 residues. The V and J ends lost 0 bases and 3 bases, in that order; junction bases with no gene match: 5. The germline V gene encodes CDR1 SGDLS and CDR2 YYNGEE.